The next 8 T cell receptor beta chains were all read from a single sample in a study of tumor-infiltrating lymphocytes in localized non-small cell lung cancer. TCRdb's table, derived via immunoSEQ multiplex PCR, lists solely in-frame clones and lacks some. The sample lists 13,000 or so clones, approximately 66% occurring once. Sequencing was carried out using lung tumor tissue. These receptors all stem from a human donor with non-small cell lung cancer.

The chain is built from TRBV30 and TRBJ1-2, with D perhaps TRBD1 (5 bases). V shed 2 bases and J shed 4 bases, with 20 bases lying between them. The CDR3 length is 16 residues. Germline V gene data show CDR1 as GTSNPN and CDR2 as SVGIG (reference sequence). The chain's CDR3 is CAWSPPGGWGVYGYTF. The CDR3 bases are TGTGCCTGGAGTCCTCCGGGAGGCTGGGGGGTCTATGGCTACACCTTC.

The rearrangement joins TRBV19 to TRBJ1-2, with D uncertain. Germline assignment: CDR1 LNHDA and CDR2 SQIVND (reference sequence). The V end lost 3 bases, the J end lost 3 bases, and 14 bases lay between the germline ends. This CDR3 contains 15 residues. The CDR3 protein is CASSMTPRTHYGYTF. The CDR3 region has the DNA TGTGCCAGTAGTATGACTCCCAGGACCCACTATGGCTACACCTTC.

The CDR3 region is CASSQAIAGANTGELFF. The CDR3 nucleotides are TGTGCCAGCAGCCAAGCAATCGCGGGAGCGAACACCGGGGAGCTGTTTTTT. The chain recombines TRBV4-2 with TRBJ2-2; 7 nucleotides line up with TRBD2. V was pared by 1 base and J by 0 bases, with 5 bases of the junction left unmatched. The V gene's germline CDR1 is LGHNA and CDR2 YNFKEQ. The CDR3 runs to 17 residues.

This sequence joins TRBV11-3 and TRBJ2-7; D is undetermined. V was trimmed by 5 bases and J by 7 bases, leaving 12 bases between them. Germline CDR1 SGHNT, CDR2 YENEEA. The CDR3 has 12 amino acids. CDR3 DNA sequence: TGTGCCAGCAGCCTTTGGCAAGGGGAGCAGTACTTC. It translates to CASSLWQGEQYF.

In this sample, this clone turned up once. The genes are TRBV4-1 and TRBJ2-2; D is tentatively TRBD1 or TRBD2 (6 bases each). Trimming stripped 0 bases from V and 6 bases from J, with 23 bases between. This CDR3 comprises 19 residues. The V gene's germline CDR1 is MGHRA and CDR2 YSYEKL. In DNA form, the CDR3 reads TGCGCCAGCAGCCAAGATAGCTCAGGACGAGGGGGGTATGCCGGGGAGCTGTTTTTT. Translation gives CASSQDSSGRGGYAGELFF.

The V call is TRBV18, the J call TRBJ2-3; the D is unclear. The CDR3 loop spans 13 amino acids. Germline V CDR1 and CDR2: KGHSH, LQKENI. Trimming took off 2 bases at V and 0 bases at J, with 3 bases between the two ends. The CDR3 here is CASSPASTDTQYF. The DNA of the CDR3 is TGTGCCAGCTCACCAGCTAGCACAGATACGCAGTATTTT.

This clone was picked up a small number of times. V and J are TRBV2 and TRBJ1-3, with 8 bases matching TRBD1. The CDR3 runs 16 residues. Trimming removed 5 bases from V and 2 bases from J; junction bases left unmatched: 8. Germline CDR1 reads SNHLY; CDR2 reads FYNNEI. The CDR3 is CASSSDRDKPGNTIYF. The CDR3 coding sequence is TGTGCCAGCAGTTCGGACAGGGACAAGCCTGGAAACACCATATATTTT.

Here the CDR3 DNA reads TGCGCCAGCAGCTTGAATACAGGGGGTGTAAATGAGCAGTTCTTC. Amino acids: CASSLNTGGVNEQFF. The chain recombines TRBV5-1 with TRBJ2-1; TRBD1 matches at 8 bases. The CDR3 covers 15 residues. Germline V CDR1 and CDR2: SGHRS, YFSETQ. V shed 1 base and J 7 bases; nucleotides not matched to a gene: 7.